Listed below are T cell receptor beta chains from one sample, sequenced in a study of blood T cells in healthy people across ages. TCRdb passed the 5' RACE reads through MiXCR, listing each CDR3 protein once. The table includes approximately 1.5 million distinct CDR3 sequences, approximately 43% detected once. Specimen: blood. The receptors originated from a woman between 18 and 29 years old in good health. Each CDR3 is given with its conserved first and last residue. A D gene is named only where the DNA matches it firmly. Expanded clones get a size class; other rows say once, few or many, or leave the size out.

CDR3 protein: CSALGDRGTEAFF
CDR3 DNA: TGCAGTGCGCTCGGGGACAGGGGGACTGAAGCTTTCTTT
clone size: NA
D gene: TRBD1
V gene: TRBV20-1
CDR3 length: 13
J gene: TRBJ1-1

CDR3 protein: CSARWQGRGNQPQHF
CDR3 DNA: TGCAGTGCTAGATGGCAGGGTAGAGGCAATCAGCCCCAGCATTTT
clone size: few
D gene: NA
V gene: TRBV20-1
CDR3 length: 15
J gene: TRBJ1-5

CDR3 protein: CSVSRGGGYTF
CDR3 DNA: TGCAGCGTAAGCAGGGGTGGCGGCTACACCTTC
clone size: few
D gene: NA
V gene: TRBV29-1
CDR3 length: 11
J gene: TRBJ1-2

CDR3 protein: CASSLRYRGQSTDTQYF
CDR3 DNA: TGTGCCAGCAGCTTAAGATACAGGGGGCAGAGCACAGATACGCAGTATTTT
clone size: few
D gene: TRBD1
V gene: TRBV7-2
CDR3 length: 17
J gene: TRBJ2-3

CDR3 protein: CASSSPSGRRSYNEQFF
CDR3 DNA: TGTGCCAGCAGTTCCCCTAGCGGGAGGAGGTCCTACAATGAGCAGTTCTTC
clone size: NA
D gene: TRBD2
V gene: TRBV28
CDR3 length: 17
J gene: TRBJ2-1

CDR3 protein: CSVGIMAPEAFF
CDR3 DNA: TGCAGCGTGGGTATAATGGCACCTGAAGCTTTCTTT
clone size: NA
D gene: NA
V gene: TRBV29-1
CDR3 length: 12
J gene: TRBJ1-1

CDR3 protein: CSGVNSYEQYF
CDR3 DNA: TGCAGCGGCGTAAACTCCTACGAGCAGTACTTC
clone size: NA
D gene: NA
V gene: TRBV20-1
CDR3 length: 11
J gene: TRBJ2-7

CDR3 protein: CSARAQGFGTEAFF
CDR3 DNA: TGCAGTGCTAGGGCCCAGGGGTTTGGGACTGAAGCTTTCTTT
clone size: once
D gene: NA
V gene: TRBV20-1
CDR3 length: 14
J gene: TRBJ1-1

CDR3 protein: CASRDSTAYEQYF
CDR3 DNA: TGTGCCTCCAGGGACAGCACAGCTTACGAGCAGTACTTC
clone size: NA
D gene: TRBD1
V gene: TRBV27
CDR3 length: 13
J gene: TRBJ2-7

CDR3 protein: CASSHGGRGYGYTF
CDR3 DNA: TGCGCCAGCAGCCACGGGGGGCGTGGTTATGGCTACACCTTC
clone size: few
D gene: NA
V gene: TRBV4-3
CDR3 length: 14
J gene: TRBJ1-2

CDR3 protein: CASSYPGAGTYNEQFF
CDR3 DNA: TGTGCCAGCAGTTACCCCGGTGCGGGGACCTACAATGAGCAGTTCTTC
clone size: NA
D gene: NA
V gene: TRBV6-2/TRBV6-3
CDR3 length: 16
J gene: TRBJ2-1

CDR3 protein: CASSEESDTQYF
CDR3 DNA: TGTGCCAGCAGTGAGGAGTCAGATACGCAGTATTTT
clone size: NA
D gene: NA
V gene: TRBV2
CDR3 length: 12
J gene: TRBJ2-3

CDR3 protein: CASSLEGAPQHF
CDR3 DNA: TGTGCCAGCAGTCTGGAAGGGGCGCCCCAGCATTTT
clone size: NA
D gene: NA
V gene: TRBV12-3/TRBV12-4
CDR3 length: 12
J gene: TRBJ1-5

CDR3 protein: CASSSLAGIGTQYF
CDR3 DNA: TGTGCCAGCAGCTCTCTAGCGGGGATTGGGACCCAGTACTTC
clone size: NA
D gene: TRBD2
V gene: TRBV5-5
CDR3 length: 14
J gene: TRBJ2-5

CDR3 protein: CSAPGGLTDTQYF
CDR3 DNA: TGCAGTGCCCCAGGGGGCTTAACAGATACGCAGTATTTT
clone size: NA
D gene: TRBD1
V gene: TRBV20-1
CDR3 length: 13
J gene: TRBJ2-3

CDR3 protein: CASNQGTSNYGYTF
CDR3 DNA: TGTGCCAGCAATCAGGGGACGTCTAACTATGGCTACACCTTC
clone size: NA
D gene: NA
V gene: TRBV25-1
CDR3 length: 14
J gene: TRBJ1-2

CDR3 protein: CASSLGPGTDSYEQYF
CDR3 DNA: TGCGCCAGCAGCTTGGGCCCTGGGACAGACTCCTACGAGCAGTACTTC
clone size: NA
D gene: TRBD1
V gene: TRBV5-1
CDR3 length: 16
J gene: TRBJ2-7

CDR3 protein: CASSYPGTRGNEQFF
CDR3 DNA: TGTGCCAGCAGTTATCCCGGGACTAGAGGCAATGAGCAGTTCTTC
clone size: few
D gene: TRBD2
V gene: TRBV6-2/TRBV6-3
CDR3 length: 15
J gene: TRBJ2-1

CDR3 protein: CASSSREGGSYNEQFF
CDR3 DNA: TGTGCCAGCAGCTCCCGCGAGGGGGGCTCCTACAATGAGCAGTTCTTC
clone size: few
D gene: NA
V gene: TRBV7-8
CDR3 length: 16
J gene: TRBJ2-1

CDR3 protein: CASGGEGGGDEQFF
CDR3 DNA: TGTGCCAGCGGCGGTGAGGGCGGGGGTGATGAGCAGTTCTTC
clone size: NA
D gene: TRBD2
V gene: TRBV2
CDR3 length: 14
J gene: TRBJ2-1

CDR3 protein: CATGLADSYEQYF
CDR3 DNA: TGTGCCACGGGACTAGCGGATTCCTACGAGCAGTACTTC
clone size: few
D gene: TRBD2
V gene: TRBV27
CDR3 length: 13
J gene: TRBJ2-7

CDR3 protein: CASTIRAQREKLFF
CDR3 DNA: TGTGCCAGCACCATCAGGGCCCAGAGGGAAAAACTGTTTTTT
clone size: NA
D gene: NA
V gene: TRBV12-3/TRBV12-4
CDR3 length: 14
J gene: TRBJ1-4

CDR3 protein: CASSQDGTGGNQPQHF
CDR3 DNA: TGTGCCAGCAGCCAAGACGGGACAGGGGGGAATCAGCCCCAGCATTTT
clone size: few
D gene: TRBD1
V gene: TRBV3-1
CDR3 length: 16
J gene: TRBJ1-5

CDR3 protein: CASSYRGDSPLHF
CDR3 DNA: TGTGCCAGCAGCTACAGGGGAGATTCACCCCTCCACTTT
clone size: NA
D gene: TRBD1
V gene: TRBV7-2
CDR3 length: 13
J gene: TRBJ1-6

CDR3 protein: CASIKQGHETQYF
CDR3 DNA: TGTGCCAGCATTAAACAGGGGCATGAGACCCAGTACTTC
clone size: NA
D gene: TRBD1
V gene: TRBV6-6
CDR3 length: 13
J gene: TRBJ2-5

CDR3 protein: CATSDPHRGGYEQYF
CDR3 DNA: TGTGCCACCAGTGATCCGCACAGGGGGGGTTACGAGCAGTACTTC
clone size: NA
D gene: NA
V gene: TRBV24-1
CDR3 length: 15
J gene: TRBJ2-7

CDR3 protein: CASSLAAGPNIEAFF
CDR3 DNA: TGTGCCAGCAGTTTAGCGGCGGGCCCGAACATTGAAGCTTTCTTT
clone size: few
D gene: NA
V gene: TRBV12-3/TRBV12-4
CDR3 length: 15
J gene: TRBJ1-1

CDR3 protein: CASTTGQYNEQFF
CDR3 DNA: TGTGCCAGCACGACGGGGCAGTACAATGAGCAGTTCTTC
clone size: NA
D gene: NA
V gene: TRBV6-1
CDR3 length: 13
J gene: TRBJ2-1

CDR3 protein: CTLLAPHGANEQFF
CDR3 DNA: TGCACCCTACTAGCTCCTCATGGAGCCAATGAGCAGTTCTTC
clone size: NA
D gene: NA
V gene: TRBV20-1
CDR3 length: 14
J gene: TRBJ2-1

CDR3 protein: CASSQDLRTEQFF
CDR3 DNA: TGTGCCAGCAGCCAAGATCTTCGGACTGAGCAGTTCTTC
clone size: few
D gene: NA
V gene: TRBV14
CDR3 length: 13
J gene: TRBJ2-1

CDR3 protein: CSARDRRVLGTEAFF
CDR3 DNA: TGCAGTGCTAGAGATCGGAGGGTTTTAGGCACTGAAGCTTTCTTT
clone size: NA
D gene: NA
V gene: TRBV20-1
CDR3 length: 15
J gene: TRBJ1-1

CDR3 protein: CASSYNQNEQFF
CDR3 DNA: TGTGCCAGCAGTTATAACCAGAATGAGCAGTTCTTC
clone size: few
D gene: NA
V gene: TRBV6-2/TRBV6-3
CDR3 length: 12
J gene: TRBJ2-1

CDR3 protein: CASSYSKNTEAFF
CDR3 DNA: TGTGCCAGCAGTTACTCGAAGAACACTGAAGCTTTCTTT
clone size: many
D gene: NA
V gene: TRBV6-5
CDR3 length: 13
J gene: TRBJ1-1

CDR3 protein: CSARDGSHLDNEQYF
CDR3 DNA: TGCAGTGCTAGAGATGGGTCTCACTTAGATAATGAGCAGTACTTC
clone size: NA
D gene: NA
V gene: TRBV20-1
CDR3 length: 15
J gene: TRBJ2-7

CDR3 protein: CASSLAYQYYNEQFF
CDR3 DNA: TGTGCCAGCAGCTTAGCTTACCAGTACTACAATGAGCAGTTCTTC
clone size: NA
D gene: NA
V gene: TRBV7-9
CDR3 length: 15
J gene: TRBJ2-1

CDR3 protein: CASLDRDTQYF
CDR3 DNA: TGTGCCAGTTTGGACAGGGACACGCAGTATTTT
clone size: NA
D gene: TRBD1
V gene: TRBV18
CDR3 length: 11
J gene: TRBJ2-3

CDR3 protein: CASIYPRGVDEQYF
CDR3 DNA: TGTGCCAGCATCTACCCGAGGGGGGTCGATGAGCAGTACTTC
clone size: NA
D gene: NA
V gene: TRBV21-1
CDR3 length: 14
J gene: TRBJ2-7

CDR3 protein: CASRDRGHYGYTF
CDR3 DNA: TGTGCTAGCAGAGACAGGGGGCATTATGGCTACACCTTC
clone size: few
D gene: TRBD1
V gene: TRBV2
CDR3 length: 13
J gene: TRBJ1-2

CDR3 protein: CAISDRGELFF
CDR3 DNA: TGTGCCATCAGTGACCGCGGGGAGCTGTTTTTT
clone size: NA
D gene: NA
V gene: TRBV10-3
CDR3 length: 11
J gene: TRBJ2-2

CDR3 protein: CASGHEQFF
CDR3 DNA: TGTGCCTCGGGCCATGAGCAGTTCTTC
clone size: few
D gene: NA
V gene: TRBV27
CDR3 length: 9
J gene: TRBJ2-1

CDR3 protein: CASSSYGDRANYGYTF
CDR3 DNA: TGTGCCAGCAGCTCATATGGGGACAGAGCTAACTATGGCTACACCTTC
clone size: NA
D gene: TRBD1
V gene: TRBV7-2
CDR3 length: 16
J gene: TRBJ1-2

CDR3 protein: CASSEPRPRYGYTF
CDR3 DNA: TGTGCCAGCAGTGAACCCAGGCCCAGATATGGCTACACCTTC
clone size: NA
D gene: NA
V gene: TRBV2
CDR3 length: 14
J gene: TRBJ1-2